This T cell receptor beta chain was sequenced for a study of cytomegalovirus exposure and HLA in healthy donors. About the study: An early data release held some 85 million unique TCRs from HLA-typed donors. Study conclusions and caveats: Accurate prediction of HLA-A and HLA-B alleles (for most subjects) was reportedly achieved from TCR beta sequences.

Vbeta (60) and Jbeta (13) primers were used in the PCR. The protocol was immunoSEQ multiplex PCR, while the TCRdb copy is restricted to in-frame clones and leaves out a portion. In the table there are roughly 160,000 clones, roughly 88% of which are singletons. Germline CDR1 reads SGHKS; CDR2 reads YYEKEE (reference sequence). The CDR3 extends over 15 amino acids. The ends lost 4 bases at V and 7 bases at J; junction bases unmatched: 10. With respect to this clone: The antigen is unknown.

This sequence joins TRBV5-5 and TRBJ1-4; 7 bases agree with TRBD1. The sequenced sample consisted of PBMCs. This TCR came from a boy aged 2-15 years in good health and CMV-seronegative. In DNA form, the CDR3 reads TGTGCCAGCAGCCAGGCGACAGGGTTTCGTGAAAAACTGTTTTTT. Translating gives CASSQATGFREKLFF.